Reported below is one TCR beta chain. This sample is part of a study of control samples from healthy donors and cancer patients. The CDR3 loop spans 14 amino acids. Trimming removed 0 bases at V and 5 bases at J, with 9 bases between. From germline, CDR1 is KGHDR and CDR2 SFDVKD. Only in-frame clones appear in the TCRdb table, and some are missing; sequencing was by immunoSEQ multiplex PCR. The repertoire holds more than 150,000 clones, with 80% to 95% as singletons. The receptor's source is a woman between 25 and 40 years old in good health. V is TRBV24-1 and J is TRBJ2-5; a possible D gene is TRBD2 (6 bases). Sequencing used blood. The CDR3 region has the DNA TGTGCCACCAGTGATTTGAGACGGGGGGAGACCCAGTACTTC. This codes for CATSDLRRGETQYF.